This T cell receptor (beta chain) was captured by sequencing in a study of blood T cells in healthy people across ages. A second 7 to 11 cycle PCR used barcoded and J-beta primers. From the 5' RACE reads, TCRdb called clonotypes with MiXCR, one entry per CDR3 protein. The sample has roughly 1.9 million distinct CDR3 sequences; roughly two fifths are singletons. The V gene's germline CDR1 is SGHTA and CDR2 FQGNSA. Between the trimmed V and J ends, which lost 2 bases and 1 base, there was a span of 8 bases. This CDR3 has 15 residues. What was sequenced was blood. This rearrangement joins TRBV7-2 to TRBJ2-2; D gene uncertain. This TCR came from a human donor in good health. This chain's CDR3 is CASSLSLRNTGELFF. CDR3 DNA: TGTGCCAGCAGCTTATCGTTACGGAACACCGGGGAGCTGTTTTTT.